This T cell receptor beta chain was sequenced during a study of response to subunit inactivated influenza vaccine. For this clonotype: What it binds is unknown.

General study results and limits: Researchers suggested that each seasonal influenza vaccination recruits few new T cells.

A single record per CDR3 protein comes from TCRdb applying MiXCR to the RT-PCR reads. This table has 650,000 to 700,000 distinct CDR3 sequences, 15% to 18% appearing once. The CDR3 covers 13 residues. Trimming cost V 6 bases and J 0 bases, with 8 bases left between them. The sequencing here drew on PBMCs from blood, taken roughly 12 days after vaccination. This TCR was recovered from a man in his forties or fifties who received an inactivated influenza vaccine. This rearrangement joins TRBV12-3 or TRBV12-4 to TRBJ1-1; D remains unclear. As DNA, the CDR3 is TGTGCCAGCAGGCAATCGGTGAACACTGAAGCTTTCTTT. It codes for CASRQSVNTEAFF.